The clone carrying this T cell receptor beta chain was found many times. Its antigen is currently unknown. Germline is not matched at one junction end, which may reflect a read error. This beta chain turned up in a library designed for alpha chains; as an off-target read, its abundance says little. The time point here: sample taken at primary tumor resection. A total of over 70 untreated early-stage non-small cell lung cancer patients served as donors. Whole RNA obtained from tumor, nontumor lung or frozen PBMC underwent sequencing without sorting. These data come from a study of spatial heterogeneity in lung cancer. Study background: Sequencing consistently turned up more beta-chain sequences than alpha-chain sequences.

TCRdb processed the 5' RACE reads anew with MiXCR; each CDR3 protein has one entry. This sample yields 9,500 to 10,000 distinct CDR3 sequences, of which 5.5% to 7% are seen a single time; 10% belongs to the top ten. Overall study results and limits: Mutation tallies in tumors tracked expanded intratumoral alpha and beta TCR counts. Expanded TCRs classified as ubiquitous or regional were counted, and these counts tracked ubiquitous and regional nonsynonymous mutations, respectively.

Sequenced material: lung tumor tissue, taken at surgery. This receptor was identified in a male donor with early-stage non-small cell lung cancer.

The chain's CDR3 is CVSSNGQQNSPLHF. The CDR3 coding sequence is TGCGTCAGCTCAAATGGACAGCAAAATTCACCCCTCCACTTT. The gene calls are TRBV5-1 and TRBJ1-6, with TRBD1 as a possible D gene (6 bases). From germline, CDR1 is SGHRS and CDR2 YFSETQ. This CDR3 contains 14 residues. Full variable domain (rest looked up from reference TRBV5-1 and TRBJ1-6): KAGVTQTPRYLIKTRGQQVTLSCSPISGHRSVSWYQQTPGQGLQFLFEYFSETQRNKGNFPGRFSGRQFSNSRSEMNVSTLELGDSALYLCVSSNGQQNSPLHFGNGTRLTVT.